This T cell receptor beta chain is from a study of shared clonotypes between healthy human individuals. Assay used: immunoSEQ multiplex PCR; TCRdb lists only in-frame clones, some missing. The sample consists of fewer than 1.6 million clones, around 98.5% of them appearing once. This CDR3 comprises 18 residues. Germline V lookup: CDR1 KGHSH, CDR2 LQKENI. V lost 2 bases to trimming and J lost 1 base, with 18 bases between them. The chain combines TRBV18 with TRBJ1-5, with D unresolved. Specimen: naive CD4+ T cells sorted from blood. Subset defined: CD45RA+ positively selected. This clonotype was obtained from a man aged 30 to 39 in good health. The CDR3: CASSPVAVGWESNQPQHF. CDR3 bases: TGTGCCAGCTCACCAGTAGCGGTGGGCTGGGAGAGCAATCAGCCCCAGCATTTT.